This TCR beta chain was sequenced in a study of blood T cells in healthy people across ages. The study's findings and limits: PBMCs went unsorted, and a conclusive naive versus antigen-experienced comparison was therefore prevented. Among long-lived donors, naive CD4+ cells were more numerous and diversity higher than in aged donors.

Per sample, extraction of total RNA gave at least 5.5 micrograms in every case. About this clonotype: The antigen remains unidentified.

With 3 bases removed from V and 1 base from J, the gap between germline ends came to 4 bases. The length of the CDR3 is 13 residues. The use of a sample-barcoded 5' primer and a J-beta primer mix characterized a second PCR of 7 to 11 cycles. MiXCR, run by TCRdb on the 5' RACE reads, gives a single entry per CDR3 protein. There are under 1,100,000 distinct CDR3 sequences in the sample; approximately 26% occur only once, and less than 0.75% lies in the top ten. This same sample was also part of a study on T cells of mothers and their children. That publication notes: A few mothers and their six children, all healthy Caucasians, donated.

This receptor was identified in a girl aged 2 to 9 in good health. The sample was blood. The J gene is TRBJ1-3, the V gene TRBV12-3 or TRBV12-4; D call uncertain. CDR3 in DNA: TGTGCCAGCAGTTTCATGTCTGGAAACACCATATATTTT. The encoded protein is CASSFMSGNTIYF.